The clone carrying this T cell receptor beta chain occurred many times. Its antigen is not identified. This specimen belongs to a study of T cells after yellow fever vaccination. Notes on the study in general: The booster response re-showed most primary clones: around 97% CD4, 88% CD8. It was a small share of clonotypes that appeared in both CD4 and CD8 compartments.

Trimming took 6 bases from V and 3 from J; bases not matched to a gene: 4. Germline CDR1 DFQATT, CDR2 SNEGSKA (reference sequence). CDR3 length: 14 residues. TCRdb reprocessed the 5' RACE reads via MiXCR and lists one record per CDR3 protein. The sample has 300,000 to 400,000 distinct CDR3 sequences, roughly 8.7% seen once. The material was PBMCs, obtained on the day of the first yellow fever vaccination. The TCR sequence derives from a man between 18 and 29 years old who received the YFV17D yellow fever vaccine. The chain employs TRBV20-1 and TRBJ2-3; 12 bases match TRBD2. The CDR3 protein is CSADLAGGTDTQYF. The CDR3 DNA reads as TGCAGTGCCGACCTAGCGGGGGGGACAGATACGCAGTATTTT.